This T cell receptor beta chain was captured by sequencing in a study of T cells in Graves' hyperthyroidism and ophthalmopathy. Patients aged 18 to 65 had newly diagnosed hyperthyroidism that had lasted under 2 months. Patients with uncontrolled infections, other autoimmune diseases, pregnancy or lactation were excluded. Template material for amplifying TCR beta CDR3 regions consisted of RNA transcripts. The HTBI primer set served for first-round RT-PCR of the TCR CDR3. TCRdb reanalysed the multiplex PCR reads using MiXCR and keeps one entry per CDR3 protein. The sample records fewer than 600,000 distinct CDR3 sequences, about 15% being singletons. The sequence came from a woman aged 40 to 50 with Graves' hyperthyroidism. Sequenced material: blood.

The CDR3, as DNA: TGTGCCAGCAGTGTCAATTGGAACGGTGATGAAAAACTGTTTTTT. It yields the protein CASSVNWNGDEKLFF. The chain couples TRBV12-3 or TRBV12-4 to TRBJ1-4; D is unresolved. This CDR3 spans 15 amino acids. The germline V and J ends were trimmed by 5 bases and 6 bases, with 16 bases remaining between them.